This T cell receptor (beta chain) came from a study of cytomegalovirus exposure and HLA in healthy donors. Across the whole study: Unique TCRs numbering approximately 81 million, obtained from HLA-typed donors, made up an early data release. Assignment to the Caucasian-associated ancestry cluster applied to roughly 80% of the roughly 420 genotyped donors. Study findings and constraints: The records held CMV serostatus as the only immune exposure information. Most TCR sequences were rare, but some public TCRs occurred in many donors.

For this clone: Its antigen is unidentified.

The study ran its PCR with 60 Vbeta and 13 Jbeta primers. Libraries were prepared by immunoSEQ multiplex PCR; TCRdb keeps only in-frame clonotypes and omits some of them. The sample comprises over 150,000 clones, roughly three quarters of which are singletons, and approximately 7% rests with the top ten. V gave up 3 bases and J gave up 1 base; unmatched junction bases: 6. This CDR3 is 15 amino acids long. Germline loops: CDR1 SGDLS, CDR2 YYNGEE. The chain is built from TRBV9 and TRBJ1-1, with 7 nucleotides matching TRBD1. The sequenced sample was PBMCs. The clonotype comes from a male donor in good health and CMV-seropositive. CDR3 loop: CASSARDRPNTEAFF. The CDR3 DNA sequence: TGTGCCAGCAGCGCTAGGGACAGACCGAACACTGAAGCTTTCTTT. Full variable domain (missing parts from reference TRBV9 and TRBJ1-1): DSGVTQTPKHLITATGQRVTLRCSPRSGDLSVYWYQQSLDQGLQFLIQYYNGEERAKGNILERFSAQQFPDLHSELNLSSLELGDSALYFCASSARDRPNTEAFFGQGTRLTVV.